This note documents a single TCR beta chain sequence. No antigen is known for it. This entry comes from a study of cytomegalovirus exposure and HLA in healthy donors. General observations from the study: An ancestry cluster, one associated with Asian ancestry, reportedly showed fewer N-insertions than the approximately 650-donor mean in a later analysis. Most TCR sequences proved rare, with some public TCRs found in many donors. Of the V segments, some could not be distinguished, including TRBV6-2 and TRBV6-3, and were excluded. CMV serostatus was the only immune exposure information that was available.

This CDR3 comprises 12 residues. Germline assignment: CDR1 SGHVS and CDR2 FQNEAQ. V was pared by 7 bases and J by 0 bases, with 3 bases between. A multiplex PCR was run with 60 Vbeta primers and 13 Jbeta primers. The repertoire was sequenced with immunoSEQ multiplex PCR; TCRdb's copy has only in-frame clones and lacks some. Of some 150,000 clones in the sample, 80% are singletons; the top ten hold approximately 6.3%. The sample comprised PBMCs. The chain recombines TRBV7-8 with TRBJ2-2; D uncertain. The TCR comes from a man aged 40-55 years in good health and CMV-seropositive. The CDR3 sequence: CASNSNTGELFF. CDR3 bases: TGTGCCAGCAACTCGAACACCGGGGAGCTGTTTTTT.